A single sample is the source of the 30 T cell receptor beta chains below, sequenced in a study of T cell clonotyping in hematopoietic cell transplantation. Assay: immunoSEQ multiplex PCR; the TCRdb copy retains only in-frame clones and omits some. The data contain over 45,000 clones, about nine tenths of them singletons. The time point denotes: recipient sample about 28 days before transplant, after cytoreduction. The source was peripheral blood mononuclear cells, collected before stem cell transplant. The receptors were sampled from a man aged 60 to 69 with biphenotypic leukemia. Some clones in this sample may be carry-over from other donors' samples.

This chain connects TRBV5-1 to TRBJ2-1; no reliable D call. Germline CDR1 is SGHRS and CDR2 is YFSETQ. CDR3 length: 15 residues. With 3 bases removed from V and 3 bases from J, the gap between germline ends came to 13 bases. CDR3 in amino acids: CASSWPDGRYNEQFF. In DNA form, the CDR3 reads TGCGCCAGCAGCTGGCCGGACGGACGCTACAATGAGCAGTTCTTC.

The chain uses TRBV25-1 and TRBJ1-2; D gene uncertain. Trimming took 4 bases from V and 4 from J, leaving 13 bases between them. The CDR3 length is 14 residues. Looked up from germline, CDR1 is MGHDK and CDR2 is SYGVNS. CDR3 residues: CASSVQETSYGYTF. DNA of the CDR3: TGTGCCAGCAGTGTACAAGAGACCTCCTATGGCTACACCTTC.

There are a few counts of this clone. This sample also contains other DNA sequences that code for the same CDR3. The chain joins TRBV30 to TRBJ2-2; TRBD2 matches 7 bases. The CDR3 has 16 amino acids. Germline CDR1 and CDR2: GTSNPN and SVGIG (reference sequence). V trimming: 0 bases; J trimming: 0 bases; junction bases outside the gene matches: 4. The CDR3 DNA reads TGTGCCTGGAGTGTAGGCGGGAGCGCGAACACCGGGGAGCTGTTTTTT. This translates into CAWSVGGSANTGELFF.

V gene TRBV5-1 combines with J gene TRBJ2-2, with a tentative D call TRBD1 (6 bases). CDR3 length equals 15 residues. Trimming shortened V by 2 bases and J by 1 base, and 9 bases separated the two germline ends. Germline assignment: CDR1 SGHRS and CDR2 YFSETQ. Here the CDR3 reads CASSLRTENTGELFF. The CDR3 nucleotides read TGCGCCAGCAGCTTACGGACAGAGAACACCGGGGAGCTGTTTTTT.

This clone was counted a single time. The chain recombines TRBV18 with TRBJ2-7; 9 positions match TRBD2. V trimming: 6 bases; J trimming: 1 base; junction bases outside the gene matches: 7. The CDR3 spans 15 residues. Germline assignment: CDR1 KGHSH and CDR2 LQKENI. This chain's CDR3 is CASSSSGRPSYEQYF. The CDR3 DNA reads TGTGCCAGCTCTTCGAGCGGGAGGCCGTCCTACGAGCAGTACTTC.

This sequence joins TRBV19 and TRBJ1-2; a weak D match, TRBD1 (6 bases). Trimming took 5 bases from V and 8 from J, leaving 15 bases between them. Germline loops: CDR1 LNHDA, CDR2 SQIVND (reference sequence). The CDR3 runs to 13 residues. The CDR3 spells CASSLQGGGGYTF. In DNA form, the CDR3 reads TGTGCCAGTAGTTTACAGGGAGGCGGCGGCTACACCTTC.

This clone came up a few times. The gene calls are TRBV7-8 and TRBJ2-7, with unresolved D. The CDR3 is 11 amino acids. V was pared by 2 bases and J by 3 bases, with 2 bases between. The germline V gene has CDR1 SGHVS and CDR2 FQNEAQ. CDR3 residues: CASSLYYEQYF. The CDR3 nucleotides are TGTGCCAGCAGCTTATACTACGAGCAGTACTTC.

This clone was found a few times. CDR3 loop: CASRDKTSLGYEQYF. CDR3 nucleotides: TGCGCCAGCAGAGATAAAACCAGTTTGGGGTACGAGCAGTACTTC. The V gene is TRBV5-1, the J gene TRBJ2-7; D unclear. CDR1 and CDR2 from the germline V gene are SGHRS and YFSETQ. Trimming pared 5 bases from V and 4 bases from J, leaving 19 bases between. This CDR3 is built from 15 residues.

The rearrangement joins TRBV7-2 to TRBJ2-7; D gene ambiguous. Per the germline V gene, CDR1 is SGHTA and CDR2 is FQGNSA. This CDR3 region has 12 residues. V gave up 5 bases and J gave up 9 bases, with 14 bases separating them. This CDR3 reads CASSPSYGTQYF. The CDR3 bases are TGTGCCAGCAGCCCCTCCTATGGTACGCAGTACTTC. Complete variable domain (other parts from reference TRBV7-2 and TRBJ2-7): GAGVSQSPSNKVTEKGKDVELRCDPISGHTALYWYRQSLGQGLEFLIYFQGNSAPDKSGLPSDRFSAERTGGSVSTLTIQRTQQEDSAVYLCASSPSYGTQYFGPGTRLTVT.

This clone was observed once. The V and J genes are TRBV7-2 and TRBJ2-1; D call uncertain. The CDR3 contains 15 residues. Germline CDR1 SGHTA, CDR2 FQGNSA. The V gene lost 3 bases and the J gene lost 0 bases, with 9 bases spanning the gap. CDR3 amino acids: CASSFGESSYNEQFF. The DNA for the CDR3 is TGTGCCAGCAGCTTTGGGGAAAGCTCCTACAATGAGCAGTTCTTC.

This chain uses TRBV7-3 with TRBJ2-1; D is possibly TRBD2 (5 bases). Trimming cost V 5 bases and J 10 bases, with 15 bases left between them. Germline CDR1 is SGHTA and CDR2 is FQGTGA. The CDR3 has 13 residues. CDR3 sequence reads: CASSNHRASEQFF. The CDR3, as DNA: TGTGCCAGCAGCAACCATCGGGCTAGCGAGCAGTTCTTC.

CDR3 DNA sequence: TGTGCCAGTAGCTTAGATGGGACAGGGCCTCAGCCCCAGCATTTT. This gives the protein CASSLDGTGPQPQHF. This rearrangement joins TRBV19 to TRBJ1-5, with 9 bases identical to TRBD1. This CDR3 contains 15 residues. CDR1 is LNHDA, CDR2 SQIVND, per germline (reference sequence). J gave up 6 bases and V 6 bases, and 9 bases lay outside the gene matches. Using reference TRBV19 and TRBJ1-5 for the parts outside the CDR3, the full variable domain is DGGITQSPKYLFRKEGQNVTLSCEQNLNHDAMYWYRQDPGQGLRLIYYSQIVNDFQKGDIAEGYSVSREKKESFPLTVTSAQKNPTAFYLCASSLDGTGPQPQHFGDGTRLSIL.

J is TRBJ2-2 and V is TRBV5-1; weak D call: TRBD2 (5 bases). The CDR3 spans 14 residues. Trimming took 3 bases from V and 4 from J, leaving 10 bases between them. CDR1 is SGHRS, CDR2 YFSETQ, per germline. CDR3 coding DNA: TGCGCCAGCAGCTACGGACTGACCACCGGGGAGCTGTTTTTT. Translation: CASSYGLTTGELFF.

The gene calls are TRBV7-9 and TRBJ2-7; D is unresolved. V dropped 4 bases and J dropped 2 bases, with 12 bases sitting between them. Germline V lookup: CDR1 SEHNR, CDR2 FQNEAQ (reference sequence). The length of the CDR3 is 14 residues. CDR3 nucleotides: TGTGCCAGCAGCTCGCCGACGCCGCCCTACGAGCAGTACTTC. The encoded protein is CASSSPTPPYEQYF. Full variable domain (missing parts from reference TRBV7-9 and TRBJ2-7): DTGVSQNPRHKITKRGQNVTFRCDPISEHNRLYWYRQTLGQGPEFLTYFQNEAQLEKSRLLSDRFSAERPKGSFSTLEIQRTEQGDSAMYLCASSSPTPPYEQYFGPGTRLTVT.

The V call is TRBV5-1, the J call TRBJ2-7, with a tentative D call TRBD1 (6 bases). Between the trimmed V and J ends, which lost 0 bases and 5 bases, there was a span of 9 bases. The CDR3 loop spans 13 amino acids. Germline values: CDR1 SGHRS, CDR2 YFSETQ. The CDR3 DNA sequence: TGCGCCAGCAGCTTGGGGACAGAGGACGAGCAGTACTTC. This sequence encodes CASSLGTEDEQYF.

This chain joins TRBV28 and TRBJ2-7; no clear D. CDR1 and CDR2 from the germline V gene are MDHEN and SYDVKM. This CDR3 is 11 amino acids long. Trimming took 5 bases from V and 4 from J, leaving 6 bases between them. In nucleotides, the CDR3 is TGTGCCAGCAGTCATAAATACGAGCAGTACTTC. The encoded protein is CASSHKYEQYF.

The V and J genes are TRBV6-5 and TRBJ2-1; a weak D match, TRBD2 (6 bases). From germline, CDR1 is MNHEY and CDR2 SVGAGI. The CDR3 sequence is 14 residues long. Between the trimmed V and J ends, which lost 9 bases and 4 bases, there was a span of 16 bases. DNA of the CDR3: TGTGCCAGTTGGGGCGGGACTTTTTACAATGAGCAGTTCTTC. Protein sequence: CASWGGTFYNEQFF.

The chain couples TRBV28 to TRBJ2-7, with 8 bases fitting TRBD1. The junction had 16 bases not matched to a gene; V was cut back by 3 bases and J by 6 bases. The CDR3 extends over 17 amino acids. Per the germline V gene, CDR1 is MDHEN and CDR2 is SYDVKM. CDR3 region: CASSFWTGRRGLGEQYF. In nucleotides, the CDR3 is TGTGCCAGCAGTTTCTGGACAGGGCGTCGTGGCCTGGGCGAGCAGTACTTC.

The CDR3 nucleotides read TGCAGCGTTAGGGACAGGGGGAGGGGAGGCTACACCTTC. Its translation is CSVRDRGRGGYTF. The chain combines TRBV29-1 with TRBJ1-2; the match to TRBD1 covers 11 bases. After removal of 5 bases from V and 8 bases from J, the junction contained 7 bases not matched to a gene. Germline V CDR1 and CDR2: SQVTM, ANQGSEA. The CDR3 runs 13 residues.

The V gene is TRBV18, the J gene TRBJ1-1; D is possibly TRBD1 (6 bases). This CDR3 has 14 amino acids. V lost 5 bases, J lost 5 bases, and 15 bases lay in between. Per germline, CDR1 KGHSH and CDR2 LQKENI. The CDR3 region is CASSTLRGSTEAFF. CDR3 coding DNA: TGTGCCAGCTCAACCCTGAGGGGGTCAACTGAAGCTTTCTTT.

This chain connects TRBV19 to TRBJ2-3; 9 bases fit TRBD2. CDR1 is LNHDA, CDR2 SQIVND, per germline (reference sequence). J lost 4 bases, V lost 4 bases, and 3 bases had no gene match. The CDR3 runs to 14 residues. The CDR3 nucleotides are TGTGCCAGTAGTACTAGCGGGGAGGCAGATACGCAGTATTTT. This gives the protein CASSTSGEADTQYF.

The rearrangement links TRBV4-1 to TRBJ1-3; no reliable D call. The CDR3 has 17 residues. Trimming removed 0 bases from V and 1 base from J, with 13 bases in between. CDR1 is MGHRA and CDR2 is YSYEKL in the germline V gene. The DNA for the CDR3 is TGCGCCAGCAGCCAAGATTCTACGCAGCTTTCTGGAAACACCATATATTTT. Amino acid sequence: CASSQDSTQLSGNTIYF.

The V gene is TRBV6-1, the J gene TRBJ1-4; a possible D gene is TRBD1 (5 bases). Deletions cut 1 base from V and 5 bases from J, with 11 bases between. CDR1 is MNHNS and CDR2 is SASEGT in the germline V gene. The CDR3 has 15 amino acids. This chain's CDR3 is CASSEVIRDNEKLFF. CDR3 in DNA: TGTGCCAGCAGTGAAGTAATTAGGGACAATGAAAAACTGTTTTTT.

This clone was observed a handful of times. The V and J genes are TRBV5-1 and TRBJ2-7; tentatively, D is TRBD1 (5 bases). The V and J ends lost 3 bases and 5 bases respectively, with 15 bases between them. Germline V gene sequence: CDR1 SGHRS, CDR2 YFSETQ. This CDR3 comprises 14 residues. The CDR3 protein is CASSYRSQGDEQYF. The CDR3 DNA is TGCGCCAGCAGCTACAGGTCGCAGGGCGACGAGCAGTACTTC.

This rearrangement joins TRBV6-5 to TRBJ2-7; 12 bases match TRBD2. This CDR3 contains 16 residues. Germline CDR1 and CDR2: MNHEY and SVGAGI. With V trimmed by 3 bases and J by 5 bases, 8 bases remained unmatched. The DNA for the CDR3 is TGTGCCAGCAGTTATTGGCTAGCGGGAGGGAAGGACGAGCAGTACTTC. Amino acids: CASSYWLAGGKDEQYF.

In its sample, this clone was seen a few times. This rearrangement joins TRBV7-2 to TRBJ2-3; the D gene is possibly TRBD1 (5 bases). In germline, CDR1 is SGHTA, CDR2 FQGNSA. This CDR3 is built from 16 residues. Trimming shortened V by 0 bases and J by 3 bases, and 13 bases separated the two germline ends. Here the CDR3 reads CASSLAMQGVTDTQYF. CDR3 DNA sequence: TGTGCCAGCAGCTTAGCGATGCAGGGCGTGACAGATACGCAGTATTTT. The full variable domain, completed using reference TRBV7-2 and TRBJ2-3, is GAGVSQSPSNKVTEKGKDVELRCDPISGHTALYWYRQSLGQGLEFLIYFQGNSAPDKSGLPSDRFSAERTGGSVSTLTIQRTQQEDSAVYLCASSLAMQGVTDTQYFGPGTRLTVL.

This chain links TRBV6-6 with TRBJ1-1; D not resolved. V lost 4 bases to trimming and J lost 8 bases, with 11 bases between them. CDR3 length equals 12 residues. Germline loops: CDR1 MNHNY, CDR2 SVGAGI (reference sequence). The DNA for the CDR3 is TGTGCCAGCAGTTTCCGGACTGTAGAAGCTTTCTTT. Translating gives CASSFRTVEAFF.

This clone was detected only a few times. This chain uses TRBV9 with TRBJ1-1; no clear D gene. The germline CDR1 and CDR2 sequences are SGDLS and YYNGEE. The CDR3 has 13 residues. Trimming took 0 bases from V and 8 from J, leaving 11 bases between them. DNA of the CDR3: TGTGCCAGCAGCGTAGATTTGGGAGGGGAAGCTTTCTTT. Its protein product is CASSVDLGGEAFF.

This rearrangement joins TRBV28 to TRBJ2-3; TRBD2 matches at 7 bases. This CDR3 is built from 15 residues. CDR1 is MDHEN, CDR2 SYDVKM, per germline. V lost 6 bases, J lost 6 bases, and 12 bases stayed unmatched. The CDR3 reads CASSSGGLPPDTQYF. The CDR3, as DNA: TGTGCCAGCAGCTCGGGGGGACTTCCCCCGGATACGCAGTATTTT.

This clone was seen just once. V gene TRBV7-6 combines with J gene TRBJ2-7; weak D call: TRBD2 (5 bases). Germline V gene sequence: CDR1 SGHVS, CDR2 FNYEAQ. The CDR3 contains 12 residues. V lost 0 bases, J lost 5 bases, and 5 bases lay in between. The DNA of the CDR3 is TGTGCCAGCAGCTTAGCCGGGGACGAGCAGTACTTC. Translated: CASSLAGDEQYF.